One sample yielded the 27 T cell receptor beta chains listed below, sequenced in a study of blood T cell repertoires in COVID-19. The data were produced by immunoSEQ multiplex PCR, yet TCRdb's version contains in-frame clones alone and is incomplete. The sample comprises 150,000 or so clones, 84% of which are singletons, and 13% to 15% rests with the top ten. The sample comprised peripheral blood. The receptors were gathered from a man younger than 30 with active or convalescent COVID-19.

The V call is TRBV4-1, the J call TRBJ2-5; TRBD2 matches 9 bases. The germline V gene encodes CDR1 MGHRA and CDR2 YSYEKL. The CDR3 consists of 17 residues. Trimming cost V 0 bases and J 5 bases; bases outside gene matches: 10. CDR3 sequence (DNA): TGCGCCAGCAGCCAAGATGCTTCGCGGGAGGGCTGGGAGACCCAGTACTTC. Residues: CASSQDASREGWETQYF.

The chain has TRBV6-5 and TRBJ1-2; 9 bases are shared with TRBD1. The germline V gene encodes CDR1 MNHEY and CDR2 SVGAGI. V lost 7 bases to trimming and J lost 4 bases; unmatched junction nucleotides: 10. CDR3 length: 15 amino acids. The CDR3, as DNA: TGTGCCAGCACCGAGCCGGGACAGGGCGCCTATGGCTACACCTTC. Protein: CASTEPGQGAYGYTF.

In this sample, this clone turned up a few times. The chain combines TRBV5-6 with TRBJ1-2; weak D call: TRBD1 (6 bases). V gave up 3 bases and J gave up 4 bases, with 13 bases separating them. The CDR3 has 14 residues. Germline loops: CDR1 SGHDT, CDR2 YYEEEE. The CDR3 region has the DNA TGTGCCAGCAGCTCGTACAGGGTTTTCTATGGCTACACCTTC. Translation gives CASSSYRVFYGYTF.

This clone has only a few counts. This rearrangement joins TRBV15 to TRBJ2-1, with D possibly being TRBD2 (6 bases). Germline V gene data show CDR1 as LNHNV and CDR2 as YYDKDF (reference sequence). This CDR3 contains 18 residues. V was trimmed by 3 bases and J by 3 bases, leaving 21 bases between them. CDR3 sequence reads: CATSSYLSGGANYNEQFF. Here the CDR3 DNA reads TGTGCCACCAGCAGCTACCTTTCGGGCGGGGCCAACTACAATGAGCAGTTCTTC.

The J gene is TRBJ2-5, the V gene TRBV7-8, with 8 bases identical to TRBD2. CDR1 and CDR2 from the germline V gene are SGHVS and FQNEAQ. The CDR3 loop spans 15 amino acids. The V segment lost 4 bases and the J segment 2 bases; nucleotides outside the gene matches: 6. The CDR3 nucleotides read TGTGCCAGCAGCTCCTCGGGACTAGATCAAGAGACCCAGTACTTC. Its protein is CASSSSGLDQETQYF.

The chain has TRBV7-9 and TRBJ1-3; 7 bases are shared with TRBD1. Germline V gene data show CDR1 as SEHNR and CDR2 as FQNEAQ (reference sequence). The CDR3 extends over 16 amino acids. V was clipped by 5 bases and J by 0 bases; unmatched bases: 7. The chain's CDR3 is CASSQQQGTSGNTIYF. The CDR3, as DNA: TGTGCCAGCAGCCAACAACAGGGGACCTCTGGAAACACCATATATTTT.

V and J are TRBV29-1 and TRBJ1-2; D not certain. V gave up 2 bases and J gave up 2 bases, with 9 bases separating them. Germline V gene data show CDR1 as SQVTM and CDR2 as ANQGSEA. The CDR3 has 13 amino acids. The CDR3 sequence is CSVESGQNYGYTF. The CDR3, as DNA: TGCAGCGTTGAATCAGGCCAAAACTATGGCTACACCTTC.

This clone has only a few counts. The CDR3 reads CASSQPGLAGGVSTDTQYF. DNA of the CDR3: TGCGCCAGCAGCCAGCCGGGACTAGCGGGAGGCGTTAGCACAGATACGCAGTATTTT. The chain carries TRBV4-1 and TRBJ2-3, with TRBD2 identical over 15 bases. CDR1 and CDR2 from the germline V gene are MGHRA and YSYEKL. V trimming: 3 bases; J trimming: 0 bases; junction bases outside the gene matches: 7. This CDR3 spans 19 amino acids.

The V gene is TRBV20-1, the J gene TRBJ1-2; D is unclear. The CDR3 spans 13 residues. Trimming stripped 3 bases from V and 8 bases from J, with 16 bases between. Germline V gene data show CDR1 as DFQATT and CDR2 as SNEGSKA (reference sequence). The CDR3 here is CSASKAETMGYTF. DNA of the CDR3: TGCAGTGCTAGTAAGGCAGAAACTATGGGCTACACCTTC.

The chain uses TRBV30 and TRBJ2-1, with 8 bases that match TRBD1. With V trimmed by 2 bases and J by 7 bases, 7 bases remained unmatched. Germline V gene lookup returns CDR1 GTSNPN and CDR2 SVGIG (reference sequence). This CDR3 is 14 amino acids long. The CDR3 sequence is CAWSRQGLWNEQFF. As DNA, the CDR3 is TGTGCCTGGAGTCGACAGGGGCTATGGAATGAGCAGTTCTTC.

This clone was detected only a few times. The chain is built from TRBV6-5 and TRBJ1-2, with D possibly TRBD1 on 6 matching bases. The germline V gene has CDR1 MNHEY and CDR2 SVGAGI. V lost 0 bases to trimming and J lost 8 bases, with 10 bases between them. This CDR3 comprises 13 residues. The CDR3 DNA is TGTGCCAGCAGTTACTCGAACAGGGTGGGCTACACCTTC. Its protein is CASSYSNRVGYTF.

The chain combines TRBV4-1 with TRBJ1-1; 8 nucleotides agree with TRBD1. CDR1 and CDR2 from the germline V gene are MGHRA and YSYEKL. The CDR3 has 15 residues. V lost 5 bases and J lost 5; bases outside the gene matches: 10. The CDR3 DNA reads TGCGCCAGCAGCTCTGGACAGGGTCCGCGAACTGAAGCTTTCTTT. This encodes CASSSGQGPRTEAFF.

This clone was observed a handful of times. The CDR3 protein is CASSIVLNGDTQYF. Here the CDR3 DNA reads TGTGCCAGTAGTATAGTTTTGAACGGAGATACGCAGTATTTT. The chain couples TRBV19 to TRBJ2-3; no clear D gene. V was clipped by 1 base and J by 5 bases, with 10 bases between them. CDR1 and CDR2 from the germline V gene are LNHDA and SQIVND (reference sequence). The CDR3 consists of 14 residues.

CDR3 sequence reads: CASSLFRGGKNEKLFF. The CDR3 nucleotides read TGTGCCAGCAGCTTATTTCGGGGTGGGAAAAATGAAAAACTGTTTTTT. The chain combines TRBV7-9 with TRBJ1-4; D not resolved. V lost 2 bases and J 5 bases, leaving 15 bases between the germline ends. Looked up from germline, CDR1 is SEHNR and CDR2 is FQNEAQ (reference sequence). This CDR3 spans 16 amino acids.

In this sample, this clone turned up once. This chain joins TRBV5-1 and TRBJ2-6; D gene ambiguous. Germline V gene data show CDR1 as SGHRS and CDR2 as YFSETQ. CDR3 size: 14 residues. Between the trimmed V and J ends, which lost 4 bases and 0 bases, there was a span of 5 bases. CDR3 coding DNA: TGCGCCAGCAGCATAGACTCTGGGGCCAACGTCCTGACTTTC. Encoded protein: CASSIDSGANVLTF.

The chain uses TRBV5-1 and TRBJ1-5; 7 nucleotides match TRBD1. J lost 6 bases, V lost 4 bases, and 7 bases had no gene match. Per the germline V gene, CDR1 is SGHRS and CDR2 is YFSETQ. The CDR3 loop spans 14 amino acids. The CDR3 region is CASSAGTEGQPQHF. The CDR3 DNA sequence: TGCGCCAGCAGCGCGGGGACAGAAGGTCAGCCCCAGCATTTT.

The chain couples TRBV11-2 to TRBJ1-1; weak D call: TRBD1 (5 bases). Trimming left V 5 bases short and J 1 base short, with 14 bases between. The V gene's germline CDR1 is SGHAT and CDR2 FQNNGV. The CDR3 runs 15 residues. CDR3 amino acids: CASSQTWGENTEAFF. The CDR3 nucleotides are TGTGCCAGCAGCCAGACTTGGGGGGAGAACACTGAAGCTTTCTTT.

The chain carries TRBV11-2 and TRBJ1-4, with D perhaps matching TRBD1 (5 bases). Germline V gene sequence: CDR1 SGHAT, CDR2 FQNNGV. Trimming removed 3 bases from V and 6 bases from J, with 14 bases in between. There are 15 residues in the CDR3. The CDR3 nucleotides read TGTGCCAGCAGCTTCCCTTGGGGGGGGGATGAAAAACTGTTTTTT. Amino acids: CASSFPWGGDEKLFF.

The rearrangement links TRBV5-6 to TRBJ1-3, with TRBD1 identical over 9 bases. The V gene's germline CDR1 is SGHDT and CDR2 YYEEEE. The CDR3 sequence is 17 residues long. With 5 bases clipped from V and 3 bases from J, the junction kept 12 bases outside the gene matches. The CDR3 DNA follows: TGTGCCAGCAGGGAAGGGACAGGGACATTGGATGGAAACACCATATATTTT. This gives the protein CASREGTGTLDGNTIYF.

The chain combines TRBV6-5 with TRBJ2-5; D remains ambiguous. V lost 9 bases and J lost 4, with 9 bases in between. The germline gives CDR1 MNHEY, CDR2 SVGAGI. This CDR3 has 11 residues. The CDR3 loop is CASSPGETQYF. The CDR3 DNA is TGTGCCAGTTCCCCGGGAGAGACCCAGTACTTC.

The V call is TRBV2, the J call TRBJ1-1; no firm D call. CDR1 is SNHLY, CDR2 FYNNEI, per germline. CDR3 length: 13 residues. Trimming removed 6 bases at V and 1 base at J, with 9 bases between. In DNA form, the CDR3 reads TGTGCCAGCAGGAAGACACAGAACACTGAAGCTTTCTTT. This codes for CASRKTQNTEAFF.

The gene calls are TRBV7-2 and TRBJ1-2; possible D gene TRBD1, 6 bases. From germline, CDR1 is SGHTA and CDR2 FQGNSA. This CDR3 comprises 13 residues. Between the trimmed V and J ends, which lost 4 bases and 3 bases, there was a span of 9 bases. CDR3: CASSSGTHYGYTF. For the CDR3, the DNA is TGTGCCAGCAGCTCGGGGACACACTATGGCTACACCTTC.

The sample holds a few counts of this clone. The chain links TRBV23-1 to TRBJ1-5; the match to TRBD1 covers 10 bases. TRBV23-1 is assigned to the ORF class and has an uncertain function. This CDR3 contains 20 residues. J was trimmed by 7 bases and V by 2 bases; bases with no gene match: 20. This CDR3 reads CASSQDSDGDRGHIEQPQHF. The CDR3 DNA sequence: TGCGCCAGCAGTCAAGACTCGGACGGGGACAGGGGCCACATAGAACAGCCCCAGCATTTT.

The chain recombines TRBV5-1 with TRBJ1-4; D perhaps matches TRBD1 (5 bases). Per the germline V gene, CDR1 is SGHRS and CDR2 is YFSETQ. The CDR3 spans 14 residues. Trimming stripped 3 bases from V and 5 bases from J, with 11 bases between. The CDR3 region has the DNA TGCGCCAGCAGCTGGGGGGAATGGAATGAAAAACTGTTTTTT. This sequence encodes CASSWGEWNEKLFF.

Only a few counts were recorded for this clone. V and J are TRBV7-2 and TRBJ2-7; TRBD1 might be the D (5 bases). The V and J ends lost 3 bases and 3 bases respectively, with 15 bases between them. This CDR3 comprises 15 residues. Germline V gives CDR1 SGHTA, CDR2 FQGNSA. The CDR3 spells CASSFRGRQSYEQYF. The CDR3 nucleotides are TGTGCCAGCAGCTTTAGGGGCCGGCAGAGCTACGAGCAGTACTTC.

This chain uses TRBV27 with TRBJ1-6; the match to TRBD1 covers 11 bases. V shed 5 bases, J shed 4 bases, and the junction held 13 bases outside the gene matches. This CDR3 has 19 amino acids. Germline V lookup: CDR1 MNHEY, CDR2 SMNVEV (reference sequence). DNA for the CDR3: TGTGCCAGCAGTCTACGGACAGGGGGCGGCAAGCTTTATAATTCACCCCTCCACTTT. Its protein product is CASSLRTGGGKLYNSPLHF.

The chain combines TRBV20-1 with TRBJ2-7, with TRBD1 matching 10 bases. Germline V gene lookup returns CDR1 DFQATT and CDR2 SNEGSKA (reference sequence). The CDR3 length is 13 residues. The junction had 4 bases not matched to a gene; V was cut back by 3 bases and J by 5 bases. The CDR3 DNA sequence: TGCAGTGCTAGTAAGGGACAGGGGCACGAGCAGTACTTC. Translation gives CSASKGQGHEQYF.